This T cell receptor beta chain was recorded in a study of lymphopenia after photon versus proton radiotherapy. Study-level findings and limits: Survival link was tested only in deceased patients; proton benefit remains a possibility.

Sequenced by immunoSEQ multiplex PCR; TCRdb stores in-frame clones only, minus some. The table includes 67,000 or so clones, 85% to 90% detected once. A remark on this clone: Its target is not known.

The V and J ends lost 5 bases and 7 bases respectively, with 23 bases between them. The CDR3 sequence is 15 residues long. Germline V gene data show CDR1 as SQVTM and CDR2 as ANQGSEA. The V gene is TRBV29-1, the J gene TRBJ2-5; TRBD2 might be the D (6 bases). The clonotype comes from a man older than 75 with esophageal cancer. The sample here was peripheral blood, taken from a patient treated with proton-based radiotherapy. The CDR3 sequence: CSVKGGTRPRGTQYF. The CDR3 nucleotides are TGCAGCGTTAAAGGAGGGACTCGGCCGCGAGGGACCCAGTACTTC.